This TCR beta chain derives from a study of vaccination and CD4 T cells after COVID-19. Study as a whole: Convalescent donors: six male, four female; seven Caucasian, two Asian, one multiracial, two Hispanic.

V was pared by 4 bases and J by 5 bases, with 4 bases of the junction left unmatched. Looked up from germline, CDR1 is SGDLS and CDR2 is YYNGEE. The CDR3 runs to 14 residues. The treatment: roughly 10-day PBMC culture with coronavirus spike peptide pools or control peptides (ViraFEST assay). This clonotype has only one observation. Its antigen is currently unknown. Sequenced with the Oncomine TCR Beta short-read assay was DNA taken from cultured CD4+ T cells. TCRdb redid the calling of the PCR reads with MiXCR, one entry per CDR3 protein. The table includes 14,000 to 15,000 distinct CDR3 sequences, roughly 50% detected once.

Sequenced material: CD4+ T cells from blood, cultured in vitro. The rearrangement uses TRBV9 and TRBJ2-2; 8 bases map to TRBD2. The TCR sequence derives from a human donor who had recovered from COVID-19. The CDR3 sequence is CASSTKRGTGELFF. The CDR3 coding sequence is TGTGCCAGCAGCACTAAGCGGGGGACCGGGGAGCTGTTTTTT.